Described below is a single T cell receptor (beta chain) sequence and its context. The antigen remains unidentified. Patients picked for sequencing had shown CD8+CD57+ cell expansion detected by flow cytometry. There were no patients without severe acquired aplastic anemia. The data originate from a study of CD8+CD57+ T cells in acquired aplastic anemia. Study in general: CD4+ and CD8+ cells, once sorted, gave DNA averaging approximately 3 ug.

Findings of the study overall: Patients and controls shared around 30 CD8+ CDR3 sequences.

The template for TCR beta VDJ and CDR3 sequence profiling was genomic DNA. TCRdb re-called the reads with MiXCR, one entry per CDR3 protein. The sample shows over 150,000 distinct CDR3 sequences, over 50% of them seen only once. Trimming left V 2 bases short and J 2 bases short, with 10 bases between. Germline V gives CDR1 SNHLY, CDR2 FYNNEI. The CDR3 loop spans 15 amino acids. This chain joins TRBV2 and TRBJ1-3; tentative D call: TRBD1 (5 bases). The sample was sorted CD4+, CD8+, or CD8+CD57+ T cells (not recorded which) from PBMCs. This receptor was obtained from a human donor with aplastic anemia. The CDR3 nucleotides are TGTGCCAGCAGTGAACGGGGGAGTGCTGGAAACACCATATATTTT. Its protein is CASSERGSAGNTIYF.